The 13 T cell receptor beta chains in this list originate from one sample, sequenced in a study of OX40 agonist ivuxolimab in advanced cancers. Some clones are missing from TCRdb's copy, which holds only in-frame ones; the method was immunoSEQ multiplex PCR. The top ten clones hold over 4% of a sample with roughly 70,000 clones, 85% of them seen once. This material consisted of CD4+ or CD8+ T cells sorted from blood, taken in a trial of the OX40 agonist ivuxolimab. These receptors all come from an adult with an advanced solid tumor such as melanoma, head and neck, liver or kidney cancer.

This clone was counted once. The gene calls are TRBV7-9 and TRBJ1-1; D unresolved. The V gene's germline CDR1 is SEHNR and CDR2 FQNEAQ (reference sequence). V lost 5 bases to trimming and J lost 0 bases, with 7 bases between them. CDR3 length: 13 amino acids. The CDR3 is CASSAGVNTEAFF. In DNA, the CDR3 is TGTGCCAGCAGCGCTGGGGTGAACACTGAAGCTTTCTTT.

This rearrangement joins TRBV6-6 to TRBJ1-2, with D perhaps TRBD1 (5 bases). Trimming shortened V by 3 bases and J by 5 bases, and 10 bases separated the two germline ends. This CDR3 is built from 13 residues. CDR1 and CDR2 (germline): MNHNY, SVGAGI (reference sequence). The CDR3 here is CASSYGTEYGYTF. The CDR3 nucleotides are TGTGCCAGCAGTTATGGGACCGAGTATGGCTACACCTTC.

This clone is a singleton in its sample. The chain joins TRBV10-1 to TRBJ2-1; D is uncertain. This CDR3 has 13 residues. V was clipped by 2 bases and J by 2 bases, with 4 bases between them. The germline gives CDR1 WNHNN, CDR2 SYGVQD (reference sequence). The DNA for the CDR3 is TGCGCCAGCAGTGAGGGACCCTACAATGAGCAGTTCTTC. Its translation is CASSEGPYNEQFF.

This chain uses TRBV18 with TRBJ2-4; tentatively, D is TRBD1 (6 bases). V was clipped by 4 bases and J by 0 bases, with 13 bases between them. The CDR3 loop spans 16 amino acids. The germline V gene encodes CDR1 KGHSH and CDR2 LQKENI. CDR3 nucleotides: TGTGCCAGCTCACTGGGGACACCTGTAGCCAAAAACATTCAGTACTTC. Its protein product is CASSLGTPVAKNIQYF.

This sequence joins TRBV27 and TRBJ2-1; TRBD1 agrees at 7 bases. The germline V gene has CDR1 MNHEY and CDR2 SMNVEV (reference sequence). This CDR3 spans 14 amino acids. Unmatched junction bases numbered 6, after V lost 4 bases and J lost 6 bases. CDR3 DNA: TGTGCCAGCAGTTCCTGGGACAGTGGCAATGAGCAGTTCTTC. Translation gives CASSSWDSGNEQFF.

The chain has TRBV5-1 and TRBJ2-2, with TRBD1 as a possible D gene (6 bases). The CDR3 has 15 amino acids. With 4 bases removed from V and 7 bases from J, the gap between germline ends came to 17 bases. Germline lookup yields CDR1 SGHRS and CDR2 YFSETQ. The CDR3 loop is CASSGTTGKRGELFF. CDR3 nucleotide sequence: TGCGCCAGCAGCGGAACTACAGGGAAGCGCGGGGAGCTGTTTTTT.

This chain joins TRBV4-3 and TRBJ2-3; 8 bases are shared with TRBD2. Trimming at V came to 4 bases and at J to 1 base, leaving 7 bases not matched to a gene. Germline CDR1 is LGHNA and CDR2 is YSLEER. The CDR3 totals 16 residues. The CDR3 protein is CASSLMRGDRTDTQYF. CDR3 DNA sequence: TGCGCCAGCAGCCTCATGCGGGGGGATCGCACAGATACGCAGTATTTT.

This sequence joins TRBV7-3 and TRBJ2-1, with D possibly being TRBD1 or TRBD2 (5 bases each). This CDR3 spans 16 amino acids. Germline assignment: CDR1 SGHTA and CDR2 FQGTGA. V lost 4 bases to trimming and J lost 0 bases, with 13 bases between them. CDR3 nucleotides: TGTGCCAGCAGCTACGAGGGGATGCTCTCCTACAATGAGCAGTTCTTC. It is translated as CASSYEGMLSYNEQFF.

The V gene is TRBV28, the J gene TRBJ1-2, with 9 nucleotides matching TRBD1. V trimming: 5 bases; J trimming: 7 bases; junction bases outside the gene matches: 11. CDR1 and CDR2 from the germline V gene are MDHEN and SYDVKM. The CDR3 extends over 15 amino acids. The CDR3 is CASSNPGQGLRGYTF. The CDR3, as DNA: TGTGCCAGCAGTAATCCTGGACAGGGGTTGCGTGGCTACACCTTC.

This clone was recorded only once. The V call is TRBV7-3, the J call TRBJ1-2, with 9 bases fitting TRBD1. Trimming cost V 1 base and J 3 bases; bases outside gene matches: 6. CDR1 and CDR2 (germline): SGHTA, FQGTGA. The CDR3 is 16 residues long. CDR3: CASSLNGQGRDYGYTF. The CDR3 DNA is TGTGCCAGCAGCTTAAATGGACAGGGGAGGGACTATGGCTACACCTTC.

This clone is termed medium-sized (0.01 to 0.1%). The V call is TRBV4-3, the J call TRBJ2-4, with D perhaps TRBD1 or TRBD2 (5 bases each). The germline V gene encodes CDR1 LGHNA and CDR2 YSLEER. The CDR3 extends over 13 amino acids. The ends were cut back, 0 bases at V and 9 bases at J, with 9 bases in the middle. The CDR3 spells CASSQDRGRIQYF. CDR3 DNA: TGCGCCAGCAGCCAAGATCGGGGCCGCATTCAGTACTTC.

The V call is TRBV9, the J call TRBJ1-2, with a tentative D call TRBD1 (5 bases). Per the germline V gene, CDR1 is SGDLS and CDR2 is YYNGEE. The CDR3 extends over 16 amino acids. Deletions cut 1 base from V and 2 bases from J, with 15 bases between. The CDR3 DNA reads TGTGCCAGCAGCGTACTATCGAGGGGCTCCAACTATGGCTACACCTTC. It translates to CASSVLSRGSNYGYTF.

This chain connects TRBV6-6 to TRBJ1-2; tentatively, D is TRBD1 (6 bases). The CDR3 sequence is 15 residues long. Per the germline V gene, CDR1 is MNHNY and CDR2 is SVGAGI (reference sequence). Trimming removed 5 bases at V and 0 bases at J, with 13 bases between. DNA of the CDR3: TGTGCCAGCAGTGACCGGGACAAATCTAACTATGGCTACACCTTC. It translates to CASSDRDKSNYGYTF.